The 15 T cell receptor beta chains listed next were all sequenced from one sample in a study of shared clonotypes between healthy human individuals. The protocol was immunoSEQ multiplex PCR, while the TCRdb copy is restricted to in-frame clones and leaves out a portion. The table shows around 2.1 million clones, with 90% to 95% occurring only once. The naive CD8 fraction comprised CD45RO-negative cells positively selected for CCR7 and excluded terminally differentiated effector memory CD45RA+ cells. Sequenced input: naive CD8+ T cells from PBMCs. These receptors originate from a young man in good health. Some clones in this sample may be carry-over from other donors' samples.

V gene TRBV5-4 combines with J gene TRBJ2-7; D is unresolved. The CDR3 has 14 residues. V was pared by 8 bases and J by 0 bases, with 15 bases between. Germline V gene lookup returns CDR1 SGHNT and CDR2 YYREEE (reference sequence). The CDR3 DNA is TGTGCCAGATCTGGACCGCGCAGCTCCTACGAGCAGTACTTC. It specifies CARSGPRSSYEQYF.

The chain joins TRBV2 to TRBJ2-7; either TRBD1 or TRBD2 may supply D (5 bases each). The V gene lost 4 bases and the J gene lost 8 bases, with 24 bases spanning the gap. The CDR3 consists of 16 residues. The germline V gene has CDR1 SNHLY and CDR2 FYNNEI. The CDR3 is CASSGQRAADLIKQYF. The CDR3 nucleotides read TGTGCCAGCAGTGGACAGAGGGCCGCCGACCTTATAAAGCAGTACTTC.

The chain has TRBV28 and TRBJ1-1; D might be TRBD1 (5 bases). Germline CDR1 is MDHEN and CDR2 is SYDVKM. V lost 6 bases, J lost 4 bases, and 9 bases lay in between. This CDR3 contains 12 residues. The CDR3: CASSPGFTEAFF. Written as DNA, the CDR3 is TGTGCCAGCAGCCCAGGGTTCACTGAAGCTTTCTTT.

The chain carries TRBV27 and TRBJ2-4; TRBD2 aligns across 10 bases. This CDR3 has 15 residues. Germline values: CDR1 MNHEY, CDR2 SMNVEV (reference sequence). V was pared by 5 bases and J by 4 bases, with 5 bases of the junction left unmatched. CDR3 DNA: TGTGCCAGCAGTGTACTAGCGGGGATGAAAAACATTCAGTACTTC. Translated: CASSVLAGMKNIQYF.

This clone turned up a few times. The chain employs TRBV28 and TRBJ1-2, with unresolved D. CDR3 size: 14 residues. Trimming left V 3 bases short and J 2 bases short, with 10 bases between. Germline V gene data show CDR1 as MDHEN and CDR2 as SYDVKM. The CDR3 spells CASSFPTTNYGYTF. The DNA for the CDR3 is TGTGCCAGCAGTTTTCCAACGACAAACTATGGCTACACCTTC.

V usage is TRBV28 and J usage is TRBJ1-2; D remains unclear. Germline CDR1 reads MDHEN; CDR2 reads SYDVKM. The V gene lost 4 bases and the J gene lost 5 bases, with 20 bases spanning the gap. CDR3 length: 16 amino acids. The CDR3, as DNA: TGTGCCAGCAGTTCCCCCCGACGGGGAGTACGGTATGGCTACACCTTC. Its protein is CASSSPRRGVRYGYTF.

The V and J genes are TRBV6-1 and TRBJ1-4, with a weak D call TRBD1 (6 bases). The germline gives CDR1 MNHNS, CDR2 SASEGT. CDR3 length equals 18 residues. Trimming shortened V by 4 bases and J by 0 bases, and 18 bases separated the two germline ends. The CDR3 DNA is TGTGCCAGCAGTGTTAGGGTTACAGGGAGATCAACTAATGAAAAACTGTTTTTT. Protein product: CASSVRVTGRSTNEKLFF.

This clone was counted a single time. The chain employs TRBV7-2 and TRBJ2-7; D gene uncertain. Per germline, CDR1 SGHTA and CDR2 FQGNSA. Trimming shortened V by 0 bases and J by 1 base, and 7 bases separated the two germline ends. The CDR3 contains 14 residues. CDR3 amino acids: CASSLAWVSYEQYF. CDR3 coding DNA: TGTGCCAGCAGCTTAGCGTGGGTGTCCTACGAGCAGTACTTC.

This chain joins TRBV27 and TRBJ2-1, with 8 bases identical to TRBD2. V lost 4 bases to trimming and J lost 0 bases; unmatched junction nucleotides: 5. CDR3 length: 16 amino acids. The germline V gene has CDR1 MNHEY and CDR2 SMNVEV (reference sequence). CDR3 bases: TGTGCCAGCAGTTCCCAGCGGGAGCGCTCCTACAATGAGCAGTTCTTC. It specifies CASSSQRERSYNEQFF.

The chain recombines TRBV1 with TRBJ2-7; the table names TRBD2, a call not compared with the DNA. TRBV1 is an annotated pseudogene. The CDR3 loop spans 16 amino acids. For the CDR3, the DNA is TGCACCAGCAGCCTTCGGGGACTAGCGGGAGGAAGGGAGCAGTACTTC. It codes for CTSSLRGLAGGREQYF.

This clone was found once. This chain links TRBV28 with TRBJ2-1; 12 nucleotides agree with TRBD2. CDR1 and CDR2 (germline): MDHEN, SYDVKM. The CDR3 contains 18 residues. Trimming took 7 bases from V and 1 from J; bases not matched to a gene: 11. The CDR3 sequence is CASMGTSGRRFSYNEQFF. CDR3 coding DNA: TGTGCCAGCATGGGTACTAGCGGGAGGCGTTTTTCCTACAATGAGCAGTTCTTC.

As regards this clone: The sample holds other DNA sequences that translate to the same CDR3. The V call is TRBV7-2, the J call TRBJ2-1, with 7 bases lining up with TRBD2. J was trimmed by 9 bases and V by 5 bases; bases with no gene match: 4. The length of the CDR3 is 12 residues. Germline assignment: CDR1 SGHTA and CDR2 FQGNSA. The CDR3 DNA is TGTGCCAGCAGCCCGCGGGAGCTTGAGCAGTTCTTC. Its protein is CASSPRELEQFF.

As to this clone: A read error may account for a junction end that differs from germline. V is TRBV19 and J is TRBJ2-4; possibly TRBD2 for D (6 bases). The CDR3 sequence is 10 residues long. Germline-derived CDR1 and CDR2 are LNHDA and SQIVND (reference sequence). The CDR3 sequence is CASGDFMVGF. Here the CDR3 DNA reads TGTGCCAGCGGGGACTTCATGGTCGGCTTC.

The sample holds one count of this clone. The V gene is TRBV19, the J gene TRBJ1-5, with D possibly being TRBD1 (5 bases). Germline CDR1 is LNHDA and CDR2 is SQIVND (reference sequence). The CDR3 extends over 13 amino acids. The DNA for the CDR3 is TGTGCTGGGGGTTACAATAGCAATCAGCCCCAGCATTTT. Amino acid sequence: CAGGYNSNQPQHF.

This clone was picked up a small number of times. V gene TRBV7-9 combines with J gene TRBJ1-5; TRBD1 matches at 9 bases. This CDR3 is 14 amino acids long. J lost 5 bases, V lost 4 bases, and 3 bases had no gene match. Germline CDR1 SEHNR, CDR2 FQNEAQ (reference sequence). CDR3 DNA sequence: TGTGCCAGCAGCTCGGACAGGGGCGATCAGCCCCAGCATTTT. It yields the protein CASSSDRGDQPQHF.